This TCR beta chain came from a study of blood T cells in healthy people across ages. This clonotype has a handful of counts. The CDR3 runs to 15 residues. Germline-derived CDR1 and CDR2 are DFQATT and SNEGSKA (reference sequence). V dropped 3 bases and J dropped 0; count of bases not matched to a gene: 6. Together with a sample-barcoded 5' primer, a J-beta primer mix was included in a second PCR lasting about 6 to 12 cycles. TCRdb used MiXCR to reprocess the 5' RACE reads, holding one entry per CDR3 protein. The data show more than 650,000 distinct CDR3 sequences, roughly 24% seen once. The data were also submitted as part of a second study, on T cells of mothers and their children. As reported in that work: Three healthy Caucasian mothers served as donors, and their six children did as well.

This chain joins TRBV20-1 and TRBJ2-3; 7 nucleotides agree with TRBD1. The clonotype comes from a boy younger than 18 in good health. The sequencing sample was made of blood. DNA for the CDR3: TGCAGTGCTAGGGTTGCAGGGGGAAGCACAGATACGCAGTATTTT. This sequence encodes CSARVAGGSTDTQYF.